This is a list of T cell receptor beta chains from one sample in a study of T cells after posttransplantation cyclophosphamide. Profiling relied on immunoSEQ multiplex PCR, and the TCRdb table lists in-frame clones only, not all of them. The table records about 22,000 clones, around 92% of them present only once. The starting material was PBMCs, obtained after an allogeneic stem cell transplant with a calcineurin inhibitor and methotrexate. The receptors originated from a female patient aged 45-65 years who received an allogeneic stem cell transplant from an unrelated donor, was CMV-positive, and had chronic GVHD only. Some of the T cells may derive from the graft donor. CDR3s include the opening cysteine and the closing phenylalanine or tryptophan. A D gene is named only where the DNA matches it firmly. A clone size is listed for some rows: how often the clone was seen (once, few, many), or a class if it is expanded.

TRBJ2-7,TRBD1,NA,TRBV5-1,TGCGCCAGCAGCCCAGAGGGGGCTTACGAGCAGTACTTC,CASSPEGAYEQYF
TRBJ2-7,TRBD2,NA,TRBV27,TGTGCCAGCAGTTTTTCGGCTAGCGGGAGGGGTATTTACGAGCAGTACTTC,CASSFSASGRGIYEQYF
TRBJ2-5,TRBD1,NA,TRBV6-4,TGTGCCAGCAGTCCCGGGACAGGGTTCCAAGAGACCCAGTACTTC,CASSPGTGFQETQYF
TRBJ1-5,NA,NA,TRBV11-2,TGTGCCAGCAGCTATGACAGGAACAATCAGCCCCAGCATTTT,CASSYDRNNQPQHF
TRBJ1-5,NA,once,TRBV2,TGTGCCAGCAGTATCTCCCGGGATCAGCCCCAGCATTTT,CASSISRDQPQHF
TRBJ2-7,NA,once,TRBV11-2,TGTGCCAGCAGCTCTCCGAGAGGGAAGGTGTCGGAGCAGTACTTC,CASSSPRGKVSEQYF
TRBJ2-6,TRBD1,NA,TRBV4-1,TGCGCCAGCAGCCTGGACAGGGGAAGACCGACCGGGGCCAACGTCCTGACTTTC,CASSLDRGRPTGANVLTF
TRBJ2-1,TRBD1,NA,TRBV9,TGTGCCAGCAGCGTGACACAGGGGGCAAATGAGCAGTTCTTC,CASSVTQGANEQFF
TRBJ2-3,TRBD2,NA,TRBV9,TGTGCCAGCAGCGTAGTTAGCGGGGCCACAGATACGCAGTATTTT,CASSVVSGATDTQYF
TRBJ2-2,NA,NA,TRBV9,TGTGCCAGCAGCCGAGGCGCTTCCCCAAACACCGGGGAGCTGTTTTTT,CASSRGASPNTGELFF
TRBJ2-7,TRBD2,NA,TRBV5-4,TGTGCCAGCAGCCGGGAGGGCCTAGTAAGCTACGAGCAGTACTTC,CASSREGLVSYEQYF
TRBJ1-3,TRBD1,NA,TRBV10-3,TGTGCCATCAAGACGGGACAGGGCGAAAACACCATATATTTT,CAIKTGQGENTIYF
TRBJ2-5,NA,few,TRBV13,TGTGCCAGCAGGGGGGGAGAGACCCAGTACTTC,CASRGGETQYF
TRBJ2-2,NA,NA,TRBV7-8,TGTGCCAGCAGCCGCTCCGGGACACCCATCACCGGGGAGCTGTTTTTT,CASSRSGTPITGELFF
TRBJ2-1,TRBD1,NA,TRBV27,TGTGCCAGCAGTGCAGGACAGGAGACTTACAATGAGCAGTTCTTC,CASSAGQETYNEQFF
TRBJ2-2,NA,NA,TRBV7-2,TGTGCCAGCAGCTTGGGGCGGTACACCGGGGAGCTGTTTTTT,CASSLGRYTGELFF
TRBJ1-1,NA,NA,TRBV19,TGTGCCAGTAGTATAAGAGGCAGAAACACTGAAGCTTTCTTT,CASSIRGRNTEAFF
TRBJ1-5,NA,NA,TRBV28,TGTGCCAGCAGTGTCCAGGGATATCAGCCCCAGCATTTT,CASSVQGYQPQHF
TRBJ2-7,NA,NA,TRBV14,TGTGCCAGCAGCCGTTCAGGGATCCTCTCCTACGAGCAGTACTTC,CASSRSGILSYEQYF
TRBJ2-7,NA,NA,TRBV5-1,TGCGCCAGCAGCCTCGGACAGTCCTACGAGCAGTACTTC,CASSLGQSYEQYF
TRBJ1-1,NA,few,TRBV27,TGTGCCAGCAGCCGGATGGTAGGGGTTGAAGCTTTCTTT,CASSRMVGVEAFF
TRBJ1-1,TRBD1,NA,TRBV28,TGTGCCGGATCGGACAGGGTGAACACTGAAGCTTTCTTT,CAGSDRVNTEAFF
TRBJ1-1,NA,NA,TRBV30,TGTGCCACGTTAAGGCAGGGGTCGTTCACTGAAGCTTTCTTT,CATLRQGSFTEAFF
TRBJ1-4,TRBD1,NA,TRBV6-5,TGTGCCAGCAGTGAACGGTGGACAGGGCTTAAACTGTTTTTT,CASSERWTGLKLFF
TRBJ2-1,TRBD2,NA,TRBV5-1,TGCGCCAGCAGCTTGGACGGGAGCGGGAGTGAGCAGTTCTTC,CASSLDGSGSEQFF
TRBJ1-5,NA,NA,TRBV2,TGTGCCAGCAGTGCTCAGATTCGCAATCAGCCCCAGCATTTT,CASSAQIRNQPQHF
TRBJ2-1,NA,NA,TRBV5-8,TGTGCCAGCAAGTACGGAGGGGGCGGGGATGAGCAGTTCTTC,CASKYGGGGDEQFF
TRBJ1-5,TRBD1,once,TRBV15,TGTGCCACCAGCAGGGACAGGGGGAATCAGCCCCAGCATTTT,CATSRDRGNQPQHF
TRBJ1-2,TRBD1,NA,TRBV5-4,TGTGCCAGCAGCTTGGCGGGACAGGGGGGTTATGGCTACACCTTC,CASSLAGQGGYGYTF
TRBJ1-6,NA,once,TRBV5-4,TGTGCCAGCAGCTTGGACAGGCTAAATTCACCCCTCCACTTT,CASSLDRLNSPLHF
TRBJ2-5,TRBD2,NA,TRBV19,TGTGCCAGTAGTATGGGCGGGAGGAGTAAGACCCAGTACTTC,CASSMGGRSKTQYF